The rows below give T cell receptor beta chains drawn from one sample of a study of T-cell reconstitution after alpha-beta-depleted transplantation in children. A single record per CDR3 protein comes from TCRdb applying MiXCR to the PCR reads. In the table there are 450,000 to 550,000 distinct CDR3 sequences, roughly an eighth of which are singletons. Material: PBMCs, mostly from graft donor cells, obtained 180 days after TCRalphabeta/CD19-depleted stem cell transplant. The receptors shown here come from a female patient aged 2-10 years who had a stem cell transplant for aplastic anemia, so the T cells may come from the graft donor. Both conserved end residues are part of each CDR3. The D gene is left open where the match is weak. A row's size may be missing; if present it is once, few, many or a size class.

-	TRBD1	TRBV7-8	TRBJ2-7	TGTGCCAGCAGCTTAATGGGACAGGTCTACGAGCAGTACTTC	CASSLMGQVYEQYF
few	TRBD1	TRBV7-2	TRBJ2-3	TGTGCCAGCAGCCCGCTGACAGGGGGCTTGAGAACAGATACGCAGTATTTT	CASSPLTGGLRTDTQYF
-	-	TRBV29-1	TRBJ2-1	TGCAGCGTTGTTGGGAGTGGCCACAATGAGCAGTTCTTC	CSVVGSGHNEQFF
-	TRBD1	TRBV7-2	TRBJ1-2	TGTGCCAGCAGCTTCCGGACAGGCTCGGTTGGCTACACCTTC	CASSFRTGSVGYTF
-	TRBD1	TRBV29-1	TRBJ2-5	TGCAGCGTTAAGGACAGGGCCAAAGAGACCCAGTACTTC	CSVKDRAKETQYF
-	TRBD1	TRBV30	TRBJ2-7	TGTGCCTGGACCGGGACAGGGGGGTACGAGCAGTACTTC	CAWTGTGGYEQYF
many	-	TRBV2	TRBJ2-7	TGTGCCAGCAGTGCAGACTCCCCAGGGAGAGAGCAGTACTTC	CASSADSPGREQYF
many	TRBD2	TRBV29-1	TRBJ2-3	TGCAGCGTTGAGGAGTCGACTAGCGCAACGGATACGCAGTATTTT	CSVEESTSATDTQYF
few	TRBD1	TRBV20-1	TRBJ2-5	TGCAGTGCGGGGCAGAGGGACAGGCCCCACTTC	CSAGQRDRPHF
once	-	TRBV10-3	TRBJ1-5	TGTGCCATCAGTGGGGCAGGGCCCAATCAGCCCCAGCATTTT	CAISGAGPNQPQHF
few	-	TRBV5-4	TRBJ2-2	TGTGCCAGCAGTCCGGGAAGGGGGGGAGCGAACACCGGGGAGCTGTTTTTT	CASSPGRGGANTGELFF
few	TRBD2	TRBV4-3	TRBJ2-7	TGCGCCAGCAGCCAGAGGCTAGCGGGATCCTACGAGCAGTACTTC	CASSQRLAGSYEQYF
-	TRBD2	TRBV7-3	TRBJ2-7	TGTGCCAGCAGCTCCAGACTAGCCGGGGAGCAGTACTTC	CASSSRLAGEQYF
-	-	TRBV6-1	TRBJ2-5	TGTGCCAGCAGTGAAAGTTTCGGGACTGGGCGGACCCAGTACTTC	CASSESFGTGRTQYF
-	TRBD1	TRBV30	TRBJ2-1	TGTGCCTGGAGTGGGACAGGGAACAATGAGCAGTTCTTC	CAWSGTGNNEQFF
-	TRBD1	TRBV10-2	TRBJ1-1	TGCGCCAGCAGTCCCCCGGGACAGCGCATGAACACTGAAGCTTTCTTT	CASSPPGQRMNTEAFF